This T cell receptor (beta chain) was obtained from a study of shared clonotypes between healthy human individuals. CDR1 and CDR2 from the germline V gene are SNHLY and FYNNEI. The ends lost 4 bases at V and 6 bases at J; junction bases unmatched: 5. This CDR3 has 13 residues. Clones were read by immunoSEQ multiplex PCR, and TCRdb kept only the in-frame ones, dropping some. Here the sample spans more than 2 million clones, 95% being singletons. This rearrangement joins TRBV2 to TRBJ2-7; 8 positions match TRBD1. This sequence was found in a man between 18 and 35 years old in good health. Sequenced input: naive CD4+ T cells sorted from blood. Subset defined: CD45RA+ positively selected. The CDR3: CASSVGQGGEQYF. The CDR3 DNA is TGTGCCAGCAGTGTTGGACAGGGCGGCGAGCAGTACTTC.